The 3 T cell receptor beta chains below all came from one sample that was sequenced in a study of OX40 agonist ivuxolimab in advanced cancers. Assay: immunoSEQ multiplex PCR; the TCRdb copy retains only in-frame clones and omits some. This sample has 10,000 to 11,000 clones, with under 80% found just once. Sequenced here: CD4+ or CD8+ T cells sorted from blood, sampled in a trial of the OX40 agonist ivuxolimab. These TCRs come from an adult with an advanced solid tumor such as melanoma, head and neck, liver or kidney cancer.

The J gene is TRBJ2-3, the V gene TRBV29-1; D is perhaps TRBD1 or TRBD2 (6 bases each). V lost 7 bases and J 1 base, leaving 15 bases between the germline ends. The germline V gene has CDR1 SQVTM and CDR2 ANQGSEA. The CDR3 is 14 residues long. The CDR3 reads CSATSGGRTDTQYF. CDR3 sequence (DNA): TGCAGCGCGACCTCTGGGGGGCGCACAGATACGCAGTATTTT.

CDR3 loop: CASSLPGPGNEQFF. CDR3 bases: TGTGCCAGCAGCTTACCGGGCCCCGGCAATGAGCAGTTCTTC. The chain has TRBV11-2 and TRBJ2-1, with D unresolved. This CDR3 has 14 amino acids. With 2 bases removed from V and 6 bases from J, the gap between germline ends came to 11 bases. Germline values: CDR1 SGHAT, CDR2 FQNNGV.

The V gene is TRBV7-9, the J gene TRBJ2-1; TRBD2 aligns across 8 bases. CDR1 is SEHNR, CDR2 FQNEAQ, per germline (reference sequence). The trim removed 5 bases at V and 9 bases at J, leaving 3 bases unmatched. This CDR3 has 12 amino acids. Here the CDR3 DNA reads TGTGCCAGCAGCCCCAGCGGGGGTGAGCAGTTCTTC. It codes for CASSPSGGEQFF.